This T cell receptor beta chain was profiled in a study of CD8+ T cells in alopecia areata. Study-level findings and limits: Lesional scalp exceeded normal scalp in clonality, especially in alopecia totalis/universalis. Sequencing of scalp samples also captures resident alphabeta T cells of normal skin.

Germline trimming cut 6 bases from V and 1 base from J; bases unmatched to any gene: 5. Per germline, CDR1 MNHEY and CDR2 SMNVEV (reference sequence). The length of the CDR3 is 15 residues. cDNA serving as the sequencing template came from extracted, reverse transcribed RNA. Sequenced by immunoSEQ multiplex PCR; TCRdb stores in-frame clones only, minus some. This sample has around 200,000 clones; under 60% occur once, and the top ten carry 10% to 15%. Concerning this clone: Antigen: not known.

Treatment meaning: oral pan-JAK inhibitor, 5-10 mg twice daily. Alopecia areata patients provided lesional scalp punch biopsies and peripheral blood. The chain joins TRBV27 to TRBJ2-7, with 11 bases lining up with TRBD1. The sample in question was CD8+ T cells sorted from blood, obtained at week 24, from a patient treated with tofacitinib. This receptor was taken from a human donor with alopecia areata. The chain's CDR3 is CASRIGTGGSYEQYF. The CDR3 region has the DNA TGTGCCAGCAGGATAGGGACAGGGGGATCCTACGAGCAGTACTTC.